One TCR beta chain is described in this entry. Its target is not known. cDNA prepared by RNA extraction and subsequent reverse transcription served as the template for sequencing. Measured with immunoSEQ multiplex PCR; TCRdb has only the in-frame clones, and not every one. The sample has 200,000 to 250,000 clones, about two thirds seen once. The sample originates from a study of CD8+ T cells in alopecia areata. About the research overall: Oral tofacitinib, 5 to 10 mg twice daily, was given in an open-label trial.

The CDR3 is 12 amino acids. The V gene lost 5 bases and the J gene lost 4 bases, with 11 bases spanning the gap. Germline CDR1 reads GTSNPN; CDR2 reads SVGIG (reference sequence). Regarding the study as a whole: Affected lesional scalp, above all in alopecia totalis/universalis, was more clonal than normal scalp.

The input for sequencing was CD4+ T cells sorted from blood, taken at week 0. This sequence was found in a human donor with alopecia areata. The chain recombines TRBV30 with TRBJ1-2; TRBD1 is a possible D gene (5 bases). DNA for the CDR3: TGTGCCTGGTCCGACAGCTTCTATGGCTACACCTTC. It translates to CAWSDSFYGYTF.